This T cell receptor beta chain was sequenced for a study of post-analysis software for immune sequencing data (dated by TCRdb to about 2015). Notes on the research overall: Relapsing-remitting, secondary progressive and progressive-relapsing multiple sclerosis were recorded as disease courses, and subtype annotation was lacking for some patients. The multiple sclerosis patient repertoires were compared with roughly twelve previously published healthy control repertoires from donors aged about 6 to 26 years. A subset of samples was prepared in parallel using single-end sample barcoding, then pooled and co-amplified after Illumina adapter ligation.

Receptors were amplified or captured by PCR. Instrument used: Illumina HiSeq 2500. To reduce PCR and sequencing biases, unique molecular identifiers were built into the TCR beta cDNA libraries. Approximately 500,000 cDNA molecules were obtained for every 1 to 10 million input T cells, so each molecule roughly corresponded to one T cell. The same protocol used for the earlier healthy control dataset was applied to prepare and sequence the patient libraries. Within a given batch, samples were prepared together, multiplexed and sequenced on the same HiSeq lane. Per the source publication's procedure: MIGEC was used to process the raw barcoded reads, and molecular identifier groups with only a single read were discarded before consensus assembly and CDR3 extraction. Clonotype tables were post-analysed with VDJtools, and diversity was normalized by down-sampling all datasets to the smallest sample size. Repertoire overlap clustering matched CDR3 amino acid but not nucleotide sequences to correct batch-related cross-sample contamination. TCRdb reran the public reads through fastp at Q25 and MiXCR, keeping productive beta chains. Each CDR3 protein gets just one entry, which takes the most common genes and DNA from the rows behind it. The V and J calls shown here were made by TCRdb, not taken from the authors' results. This sample comprises about 400,000 distinct CDR3 sequences, less than 40% of them detected only once. 13% of the sample rests with the top ten.

Points the paper makes about the study in general: Significantly higher frequencies in patients than in controls were found for several TRBV segments, including TRBV5-6, TRBV5-1 and TRBV20-1. Direct clustering with F measure showed strong co-clustering of samples prepared in the same batch, prompting a batch-effect correction. The multiple sclerosis patient group was slightly younger than the control group. Normalized Chao1 diversity was significantly lower in multiple sclerosis patients than controls, suggesting substantial peripheral T-cell clonal expansion.

V is pared back by 1 base and J by 4 bases, with 8 bases lying between the germline termini. CDR1 and CDR2, looked up from the germline V gene, are SGHVS and FQNEAQ. The CDR3 runs 14 amino acids, cysteine and phenylalanine included. The only DNA kept is the CDR3, 42 bases in frame from the first base. Comment on this clonotype: It lacks a known antigen. No per-base quality is available; no much larger clone lies one base away.

TCR beta repertoires were profiled from peripheral blood of about a dozen young patients with multiple sclerosis to demonstrate the VDJtools post-analysis software. Multiple sclerosis patients were children and adolescents aged roughly 6 to 15 years. The TCR was taken from a girl aged 5-17 years with multiple sclerosis. Recombination connected TRBV7-8 to TRBJ2-1; the D region possibly corresponds to TRBD2 (6 bases align). Sequencing used blood. The DNA is as follows: TGTGCCAGCAGCTTAGAGCGGGCGTACAATGAGCAGTTCTTC. Translated, it gives CASSLERAYNEQFF.